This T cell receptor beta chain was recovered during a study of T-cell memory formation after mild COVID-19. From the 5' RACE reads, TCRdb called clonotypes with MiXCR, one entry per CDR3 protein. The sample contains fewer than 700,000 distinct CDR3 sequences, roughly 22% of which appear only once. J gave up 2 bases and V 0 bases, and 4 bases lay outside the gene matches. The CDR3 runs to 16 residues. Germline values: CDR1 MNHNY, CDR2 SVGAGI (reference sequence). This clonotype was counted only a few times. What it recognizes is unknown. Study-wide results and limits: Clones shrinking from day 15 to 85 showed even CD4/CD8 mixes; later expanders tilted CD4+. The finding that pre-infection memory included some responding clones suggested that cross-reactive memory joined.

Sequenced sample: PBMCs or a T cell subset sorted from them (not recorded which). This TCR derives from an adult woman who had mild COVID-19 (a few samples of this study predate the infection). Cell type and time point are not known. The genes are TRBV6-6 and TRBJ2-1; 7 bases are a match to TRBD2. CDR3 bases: TGTGCCAGCAGTTACTCGAGGGAGGGCCCCTACAATGAGCAGTTCTTC. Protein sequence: CASSYSREGPYNEQFF.